This T cell receptor beta chain was obtained from a study of OX40 agonist ivuxolimab in advanced cancers. Sequencing was performed with immunoSEQ multiplex PCR; in TCRdb, only in-frame clones are kept and a portion is missing. The sample has 45,000 to 65,000 clones, roughly 84% seen once. The germline gives CDR1 SQVTM, CDR2 ANQGSEA. The ends lost 7 bases at V and 2 bases at J; junction bases unmatched: 4. This CDR3 region has 12 residues. Sequencing used CD4+ or CD8+ T cells sorted from blood, obtained in a trial of the OX40 agonist ivuxolimab. The chain combines TRBV29-1 with TRBJ2-7, with 8 bases aligning to TRBD1. This sequence was found in an adult with an advanced solid tumor such as melanoma, head and neck, liver or kidney cancer. The CDR3 DNA reads TGCAGCGCGGGACAGGTCACCTACGAGCAGTACTTC. Translating gives CSAGQVTYEQYF.